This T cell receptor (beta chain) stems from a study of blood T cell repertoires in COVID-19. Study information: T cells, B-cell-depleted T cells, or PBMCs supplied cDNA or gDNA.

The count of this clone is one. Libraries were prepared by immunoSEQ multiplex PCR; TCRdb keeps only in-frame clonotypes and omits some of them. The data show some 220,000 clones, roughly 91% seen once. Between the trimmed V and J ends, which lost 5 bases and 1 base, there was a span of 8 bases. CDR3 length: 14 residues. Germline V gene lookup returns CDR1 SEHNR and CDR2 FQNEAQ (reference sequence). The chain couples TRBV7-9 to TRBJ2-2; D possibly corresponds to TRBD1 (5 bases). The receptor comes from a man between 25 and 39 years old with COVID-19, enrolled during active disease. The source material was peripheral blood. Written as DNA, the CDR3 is TGTGCCAGCAGCCGTCAGGGGAACACCGGGGAGCTGTTTTTT. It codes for CASSRQGNTGELFF.